Presented here are 11 T cell receptor beta chains from one specimen sequenced in a study of T cell repertoires in cytomegalovirus infection. Antigens of these TCRs are unknown. TCRdb processed the reads anew with MiXCR; each CDR3 protein has one entry. Of approximately 770,000 distinct CDR3 sequences in the sample, 25% to 30% were seen once. Sample: cultured CD8+ T cells from PBMCs, taken from culture after CMV antigen stimulation. The receptors derive from a human donor in good health (CMV status not recorded). Some clones in this sample may be carry-over from other donors' samples.

This chain uses TRBV6-1 with TRBJ2-7; tentatively, D is TRBD1 or TRBD2 (5 bases each). V lost 2 bases and J 2 bases, leaving 10 bases between the germline ends. This CDR3 is 14 amino acids long. CDR1 and CDR2 (germline): MNHNS, SASEGT. CDR3 bases: TGTGCCAGCAGTGAATTTAAGGGACCCTACGAGCAGTACGTC. Its protein is CASSEFKGPYEQYV.

The chain carries TRBV11-2 and TRBJ1-1, with 8 bases identical to TRBD1. Germline CDR1 reads SGHAT; CDR2 reads FQNNGV. The CDR3 is made up of 16 amino acids. With V trimmed by 5 bases and J by 3 bases, 11 bases remained unmatched. CDR3 region: CASSRWDRQGDTEAFF. The CDR3 nucleotides are TGTGCCAGCAGCAGATGGGACAGGCAGGGAGACACTGAAGCTTTCTTT.

The CDR3 DNA reads TGTGCCAGTAGTATACTAGGAGACGATGGCTACACCTTC. As protein: CASSILGDDGYTF. This chain connects TRBV19 to TRBJ1-2; no reliable D call. With 2 bases removed from V and 6 bases from J, the gap between germline ends came to 10 bases. Germline CDR1 LNHDA, CDR2 SQIVND (reference sequence). The CDR3 sequence is 13 residues long.

This clonotype was counted a few times. The chain links TRBV19 to TRBJ1-5; D not certain. Germline V gene data show CDR1 as LNHDA and CDR2 as SQIVND (reference sequence). The CDR3 loop spans 18 amino acids. Trimming pared 5 bases from V and 0 bases from J, leaving 20 bases between. CDR3 nucleotide sequence: TGTGCCAGTAGTCCGGGCCTCGAAGGATTCTATAGCAATCAGCCCCAGCATTTT. Translated: CASSPGLEGFYSNQPQHF.

This clonotype was seen only a few times. V and J are TRBV11-2 and TRBJ2-3; a possible D gene is TRBD2 (6 bases). Per the germline V gene, CDR1 is SGHAT and CDR2 is FQNNGV. The V end was cut by 0 bases, the J end by 3 bases, with 13 bases between. The length of the CDR3 is 16 residues. The CDR3 DNA follows: TGTGCCAGCAGCTTAGATATCGGGAGTCGGACAGATACGCAGTATTTT. Translated: CASSLDIGSRTDTQYF. The full variable domain, rest sourced from reference TRBV11-2 and TRBJ2-3, is EAGVAQSPRYKIIEKRQSVAFWCNPISGHATLYWYQQILGQGPKLLIQFQNNGVVDDSQLPKDRFSAERLKGVDSTLKIQPAKLEDSAVYLCASSLDIGSRTDTQYFGPGTRLTVL.

This clonotype was picked up a small number of times. The rearrangement joins TRBV5-1 to TRBJ2-1; tentatively, D is TRBD1 or TRBD2 (5 bases each). This CDR3 has 16 residues. Trimming shortened V by 4 bases and J by 4 bases, and 18 bases separated the two germline ends. Germline CDR1 SGHRS, CDR2 YFSETQ. CDR3 bases: TGCGCCAGCAGCCCTCAGGGTAGAGGGGTTTACAATGAGCAGTTCTTC. Its protein product is CASSPQGRGVYNEQFF.

This clonotype was recorded a few times. The chain employs TRBV4-1 and TRBJ1-2; the D gene is possibly TRBD1 (5 bases). From germline, CDR1 is MGHRA and CDR2 YSYEKL. The CDR3 has 15 amino acids. V lost 2 bases and J lost 8, with 18 bases in between. The CDR3 protein is CASSQLIGDGKGYTF. Here the CDR3 DNA reads TGCGCCAGCAGCCAACTTATAGGGGACGGGAAAGGCTACACCTTC.

This rearrangement joins TRBV7-6 to TRBJ2-3, with D perhaps TRBD1 (5 bases). The V end was cut by 5 bases, the J end by 7 bases, with 13 bases between. Germline-derived CDR1 and CDR2 are SGHVS and FNYEAQ. The CDR3 is 13 amino acids. In nucleotides, the CDR3 is TGTGCCAGCAGCCCCTCAGGGTCAAATACGCAGTATTTT. Amino acid sequence: CASSPSGSNTQYF.

V is TRBV7-9 and J is TRBJ2-1; 8 bases line up with TRBD1. The length of the CDR3 is 15 residues. CDR1 is SEHNR and CDR2 is FQNEAQ in the germline V gene (reference sequence). The V and J ends lost 3 bases and 7 bases, in that order; junction bases with no gene match: 8. CDR3 protein: CASSLTGDSFNEQFF. The DNA of the CDR3 is TGTGCCAGCAGCTTGACAGGGGATTCCTTTAATGAGCAGTTCTTC.

This clonotype appeared a few times. The chain uses TRBV19 and TRBJ1-6; 8 bases align to TRBD1. The J segment lost 8 bases and the V segment lost 1 base, leaving 4 bases of the junction unmatched. The CDR3 has 15 amino acids. Germline assignment: CDR1 LNHDA and CDR2 SQIVND (reference sequence). DNA of the CDR3: TGTGCCAGTAGTATAGCCTACAGGGGGGATTCACCCCTCCACTTT. As protein: CASSIAYRGDSPLHF.

This clonotype was detected a few times. The chain employs TRBV7-9 and TRBJ2-7; 10 nucleotides align to TRBD1. The J segment lost 0 bases and the V segment lost 1 base, leaving 9 bases of the junction unmatched. This CDR3 is built from 18 residues. CDR1 and CDR2 from the germline V gene are SEHNR and FQNEAQ (reference sequence). The CDR3, as DNA: TGTGCCAGCAGCTTAGAGCGCCTGGGACAGGGGAACTCCTACGAGCAGTACTTC. Translated, it gives CASSLERLGQGNSYEQYF.